The sequence of this T cell receptor beta chain was determined in a study of low-dose radiotherapy and immunotherapy resistance in tumors. Across the whole study: Those assigned to Cohort 2 were treated with 1 Gy per fraction every two weeks (13 Gy in total over 26 weeks). Every two weeks, cyclophosphamide 200 mg/m2 was infused one day before radiation plus immunotherapy. Patients' oral aspirin dose was 300 mg daily across four cycles from cycle 1 day 1.

This CDR3 has 15 residues. V was pared by 1 base and J by 2 bases, with 11 bases between. Per the germline V gene, CDR1 is SGHVS and CDR2 is FNYEAQ. With TRAV- and TRBV-specific primers, first-strand cDNA was made, covering the alpha and beta chains. TCRs were amplified for approximately 21 PCR cycles with a constant-region primer and V-primer adapter. TCRdb called the reads again in MiXCR, with one record for every CDR3 protein. The sample has several thousand distinct CDR3 sequences, roughly three quarters seen once; the top ten hold around 6.5%. Nivolumab, ipilimumab, aspirin, low-dose cyclophosphamide and low-dose radiotherapy were all administered to the donors.

The chain combines TRBV7-6 with TRBJ1-1; D might be TRBD1 (5 bases). This receptor was taken from a human donor with advanced metastatic prostate, ovarian, gallbladder or colorectal cancer (not recorded which). This table probably holds off-target reads from a library built for another chain. CDR3 region: CASSLGPGLNTEAFF. The CDR3 DNA follows: TGTGCCAGCAGCTTAGGGCCGGGACTAAACACTGAAGCTTTCTTT. Full variable domain (remainder filled in from reference TRBV7-6 and TRBJ1-1): GAGVSQSPRYKVTKRGQDVALRCDPISGHVSLYWYRQALGQGPEFLTYFNYEAQQDKSGLPNDRFSAERPEGSISTLTIQRTEQRDSAMYRCASSLGPGLNTEAFFGQGTRLTVV.